The 32 T cell receptor beta chains below come from one sample, sequenced in a study of shared clonotypes between healthy human individuals. Repertoires were generated with immunoSEQ multiplex PCR, while TCRdb's copy carries only in-frame clones and drops some. The table lists about half a million clones, roughly three quarters of them singletons, with about 11% in the top ten. Input material: PBMCs. These receptors came from a middle-aged woman in good health. Some clones in this sample may be carry-over from other donors' samples.

The V gene is TRBV5-4, the J gene TRBJ2-3, with D uncertain. The germline gives CDR1 SGHNT, CDR2 YYREEE (reference sequence). This CDR3 has 14 residues. Trimming removed 0 bases from V and 4 bases from J, with 9 bases in between. CDR3 DNA: TGTGCCAGCAGCTTGGGGAGAATCTCAGATACGCAGTATTTT. It yields the protein CASSLGRISDTQYF.

This clone has only one observation. The J gene is TRBJ2-7, the V gene TRBV7-2; perhaps TRBD1 as D (6 bases). CDR3 length: 14 residues. V shed 5 bases and J shed 0 bases, with 11 bases lying between them. The germline CDR1 and CDR2 sequences are SGHTA and FQGNSA. CDR3 nucleotides: TGTGCCAGCAGCCTCGACAGGACCTCCTACGAGCAGTACTTC. This gives the protein CASSLDRTSYEQYF.

The chain joins TRBV5-1 to TRBJ1-3, with D perhaps matching TRBD1 (5 bases). The CDR3 is 16 amino acids. V was clipped by 1 base and J by 0 bases, with 11 bases between them. Germline loops: CDR1 SGHRS, CDR2 YFSETQ. The CDR3, as DNA: TGCGCCAGCAGCTTGAGGGGTGGCCCCTCTGGAAACACCATATATTTT. Its protein is CASSLRGGPSGNTIYF.

The chain has TRBV27 and TRBJ1-5; 7 nucleotides match TRBD1. Trimming at V came to 6 bases and at J to 5 bases, leaving 10 bases not matched to a gene. The CDR3 totals 15 residues. Germline values: CDR1 MNHEY, CDR2 SMNVEV (reference sequence). The CDR3 loop reads CASRPSGGEYQPQHF. The CDR3 DNA is TGTGCCAGCAGACCATCAGGGGGGGAGTATCAGCCCCAGCATTTT.

J is TRBJ2-1 and V is TRBV5-6; 7 nucleotides match TRBD2. The junction had 6 bases not matched to a gene; V was cut back by 0 bases and J by 3 bases. This CDR3 region has 16 residues. The germline V gene has CDR1 SGHDT and CDR2 YYEEEE. CDR3: CASSLASGIVYNEQFF. The CDR3 nucleotides are TGTGCCAGCAGCTTGGCGAGCGGGATTGTCTACAATGAGCAGTTCTTC.

The chain is built from TRBV5-5 and TRBJ2-7; possibly TRBD1 for D (5 bases). The CDR3 is 14 residues long. Trimming removed 1 base at V and 6 bases at J, with 14 bases between. Germline V CDR1 and CDR2: SGHKS, YYEKEE (reference sequence). CDR3 sequence (DNA): TGTGCCAGCAGCTTGTACAGCAGGGCCGGCGAGCAGTACTTC. It encodes CASSLYSRAGEQYF.

At least ten counts were recorded for this clone. This rearrangement joins TRBV28 to TRBJ1-5; D unclear. The V gene's germline CDR1 is MDHEN and CDR2 SYDVKM. Deletions cut 7 bases from V and 5 bases from J, with 18 bases between. This CDR3 has 15 residues. The CDR3 is CASTPGGGIYQPQHF. CDR3 nucleotides: TGTGCCAGCACCCCGGGTGGTGGCATCTATCAGCCCCAGCATTTT.

The genes are TRBV28 and TRBJ2-1; TRBD2 agrees at 11 bases. The CDR3 sequence is 16 residues long. Trimming removed 5 bases from V and 3 bases from J; junction bases left unmatched: 6. Germline V gene data show CDR1 as MDHEN and CDR2 as SYDVKM. The DNA for the CDR3 is TGTGCCAGCAGTGTTGCGGGACTAGCGGACTACAATGAGCAGTTCTTC. Encoded protein: CASSVAGLADYNEQFF.

J is TRBJ2-5 and V is TRBV4-1, with 7 bases that match TRBD2. CDR3 length: 15 residues. J lost 4 bases, V lost 1 base, and 6 bases had no gene match. Germline V lookup: CDR1 MGHRA, CDR2 YSYEKL. The CDR3 region is CASSQVAGVGETQYF. The CDR3 DNA reads as TGCGCCAGCAGCCAAGTTGCGGGAGTGGGAGAGACCCAGTACTTC.

The V gene is TRBV29-1, the J gene TRBJ2-1, with 14 bases lining up with TRBD2. J was trimmed by 9 bases and V by 4 bases; bases with no gene match: 5. Germline lookup yields CDR1 SQVTM and CDR2 ANQGSEA. The length of the CDR3 is 14 residues. For the CDR3, the DNA is TGCAGCGTTGGCTTGACTAGCGGGAGGGGTGAGCAGTTCTTC. This encodes CSVGLTSGRGEQFF.

V is TRBV4-3 and J is TRBJ2-7, with D perhaps matching TRBD1 (5 bases). The CDR3 has 15 residues. Between the trimmed V and J ends, which lost 0 bases and 3 bases, there was a span of 12 bases. Looked up from germline, CDR1 is LGHNA and CDR2 is YSLEER. CDR3 nucleotide sequence: TGCGCCAGCAGCCAAGAATTTGTCAGGGTCTACGAGCAGTACTTC. Protein product: CASSQEFVRVYEQYF.

Note on this clone: This likely reflects a read error, since a far larger clone is one base away. DNA of the CDR3: TGCGCCAGCAGCCAGGGACAGGGGGCCGGGGGGCCCCAGCATTTT. Encoded protein: CASSQGQGAGGPQHF. This chain joins TRBV5-1 and TRBJ1-5; 12 nucleotides agree with TRBD1. The J segment lost 9 bases and the V segment lost 4 bases, leaving 8 bases of the junction unmatched. The CDR3 length is 15 residues. Per the germline V gene, CDR1 is SGHRS and CDR2 is YFSETQ. The variable domain in full, completed from reference TRBV5-1 and TRBJ1-5, reads KAGVTQTPRYLIKTRGQQVTLSCSPISGHRSVSWYQQTPGQGLQFLFEYFSETQRNKGNFPGRFSGRQFSNSRSEMNVSTLELGDSALYLCASSQGQGAGGPQHFGDGTRLSIL.

The chain is built from TRBV29-1 and TRBJ2-5; D perhaps matches TRBD2 (6 bases). The CDR3 runs to 13 residues. In germline, CDR1 is SQVTM, CDR2 ANQGSEA. Trimming removed 1 base at V and 5 bases at J, with 11 bases between. The chain's CDR3 is CSVEGRGWETQYF. CDR3 DNA: TGCAGCGTTGAAGGCCGGGGGTGGGAGACCCAGTACTTC.

Of note for this clone: The junction does not match germline at one end; this may be a read error. The chain combines TRBV7-9 with TRBJ1-2; D gene unclear. Germline CDR1 and CDR2: SEHNR and FQNEAQ (reference sequence). This CDR3 spans 14 amino acids. The CDR3 bases are TGTGCCAGCAGCTTAGGAGGTTTGGGCAGTTTAATCTCCTTC. Translation: CASSLGGLGSLISF.

Worth noting for this clone: A far larger clone is only one base removed, so a read error is likely. The chain employs TRBV10-3 and TRBJ1-1; D is uncertain. Germline loops: CDR1 ENHRY, CDR2 SYGVKD. The CDR3 contains 13 residues. CDR3 sequence (DNA): TGTGCCATCAGACTGTACGCGAACATTGAAGCTTTCTTT. It specifies CAIRLYANIEAFF.

V gene TRBV14 combines with J gene TRBJ2-7, with TRBD1 identical over 7 bases. The CDR3 length is 12 residues. Germline values: CDR1 SGHDN, CDR2 FVKESK. V gave up 5 bases and J gave up 7 bases; unmatched junction bases: 5. CDR3 sequence (DNA): TGTGCCAGCAGCAGGGACAGCCGGGAGCAGTACTTC. This encodes CASSRDSREQYF.

This clone was observed once. The chain has TRBV28 and TRBJ2-7, with 8 bases aligning to TRBD1. V trimming: 3 bases; J trimming: 5 bases; junction bases outside the gene matches: 6. This CDR3 comprises 14 residues. Germline values: CDR1 MDHEN, CDR2 SYDVKM. The CDR3 region has the DNA TGTGCCAGCAGTTTGTCCAGGGGGCAGAACGAGCAGTACTTC. Its protein is CASSLSRGQNEQYF. The variable domain in full, completed from reference TRBV28 and TRBJ2-7, reads DVKVTQSSRYLVKRTGEKVFLECVQDMDHENMFWYRQDPGLGLRLIYFSYDVKMKEKGDIPEGYSVSREKKERFSLILESASTNQTSMYLCASSLSRGQNEQYFGPGTRLTVT.

The chain recombines TRBV6-1 with TRBJ1-3; possible D gene TRBD1, 5 bases. Trimming stripped 2 bases from V and 3 bases from J, with 5 bases between. Germline V gives CDR1 MNHNS, CDR2 SASEGT. This CDR3 spans 13 amino acids. CDR3 in amino acids: CASSEQGGNTIYF. CDR3 nucleotides: TGTGCCAGCAGTGAACAGGGTGGAAACACCATATATTTT.

J is TRBJ2-7 and V is TRBV11-1, with 11 positions matching TRBD2. Germline trimming cut 5 bases from V and 3 bases from J; bases unmatched to any gene: 6. The germline CDR1 and CDR2 sequences are SGHAT and FQDESV (reference sequence). The CDR3 consists of 15 residues. The CDR3 reads CASSLLAGVNYEQYF. DNA of the CDR3: TGTGCCAGCAGCCTACTAGCGGGAGTGAACTACGAGCAGTACTTC.

The chain is built from TRBV10-2 and TRBJ2-5; 10 positions match TRBD2. The CDR3 loop spans 13 amino acids. Germline CDR1 reads WSHSY; CDR2 reads SAAADI. Losses at the gene ends were 8 bases for V and 5 bases for J; bases not matched to a gene: 5. CDR3 protein: CASGSGRGETQYF. As DNA, the CDR3 is TGCGCCAGCGGGAGCGGGAGGGGGGAGACCCAGTACTTC.

This clone has a handful of counts. The chain has TRBV6-5 and TRBJ2-5, with D perhaps matching TRBD1 (6 bases). The CDR3 is 14 amino acids. The V end was cut by 2 bases, the J end by 5 bases, with 12 bases between. CDR1 MNHEY and CDR2 SVGAGI come from the germline V gene. CDR3 loop: CASSYNRDRETQYF. CDR3 nucleotides: TGTGCCAGCAGTTACAACAGGGATAGGGAGACCCAGTACTTC.

Details on this clone: A far larger clone is just one base off, so this is likely a read error. This same CDR3 is encoded by further DNA sequences in the sample. V gene TRBV27 combines with J gene TRBJ1-4; D is uncertain. The V end lost 1 base, the J end lost 11 bases, and 11 bases lay between the germline ends. The CDR3 runs 13 residues. Germline CDR1 reads MNHEY; CDR2 reads SMNVEV (reference sequence). Written as DNA, the CDR3 is TGTGCCAGCAGTTTATATGGGCCAGAGAAACTGTTTTTT. Its translation: CASSLYGPEKLFF.

The gene calls are TRBV27 and TRBJ1-6; 9 nucleotides match TRBD1. V shed 10 bases, J shed 8 bases, and the junction held 12 bases outside the gene matches. The CDR3 consists of 15 residues. Germline V gives CDR1 MNHEY, CDR2 SMNVEV (reference sequence). This chain's CDR3 is CATTDRGSRYSPLHF. In DNA form, the CDR3 reads TGTGCCACCACGGACAGGGGATCGCGGTATTCACCCCTCCACTTT.

For this clone: The same CDR3 arises from other DNA sequences in this sample as well. The chain carries TRBV18 and TRBJ2-1; D gene unclear. V shed 2 bases and J shed 5 bases, with 7 bases lying between them. In germline, CDR1 is KGHSH, CDR2 LQKENI. This CDR3 has 13 residues. The CDR3 here is CASSPSRDNEQFF. As DNA, the CDR3 is TGTGCCAGCTCACCATCTAGAGACAATGAGCAGTTCTTC.

This rearrangement joins TRBV18 to TRBJ2-1; possible D gene TRBD1, 5 bases. From germline, CDR1 is KGHSH and CDR2 LQKENI. Deletions cut 6 bases from V and 0 bases from J, with 15 bases between. The CDR3 extends over 16 amino acids. In DNA, the CDR3 is TGTGCCAGCTCCTCGCCGACAACAGGCTCCTACAATGAGCAGTTCTTC. The encoded protein is CASSSPTTGSYNEQFF.

This chain links TRBV28 with TRBJ2-7, with 9 bases lining up with TRBD1. The CDR3 contains 16 residues. V was pared by 1 base and J by 4 bases, with 8 bases of the junction left unmatched. Germline values: CDR1 MDHEN, CDR2 SYDVKM. As DNA, the CDR3 is TGTGCCAGCAGTTTATTAGGACAGGGGAGTCTATACGAGCAGTACTTC. It codes for CASSLLGQGSLYEQYF.

In its sample, this clone was seen many times. V gene TRBV6-4 combines with J gene TRBJ2-1; TRBD2 matches at 8 bases. V gave up 0 bases and J gave up 1 base; unmatched junction bases: 2. Looked up from germline, CDR1 is MRHNA and CDR2 is SNTAGT. The CDR3 has 16 amino acids. The chain's CDR3 is CASSDSGGGSYNEQFF. CDR3 bases: TGTGCCAGCAGTGACTCCGGCGGGGGGTCCTACAATGAGCAGTTCTTC.

The chain recombines TRBV18 with TRBJ2-5; D remains unclear. The germline V and J ends were trimmed by 5 bases and 1 base, with 5 bases remaining between them. The CDR3 totals 12 residues. Germline V gene lookup returns CDR1 KGHSH and CDR2 LQKENI. The CDR3 bases are TGTGCCAGCTCAGACCCCCAAGAGACCCAGTACTTC. It specifies CASSDPQETQYF.

The chain has TRBV28 and TRBJ2-1; D ambiguous. The CDR3 has 14 residues. Trimming took off 11 bases at V and 0 bases at J, with 14 bases between the two ends. Per the germline V gene, CDR1 is MDHEN and CDR2 is SYDVKM. The DNA of the CDR3 is TGTGCCTCGGTCCTGGGCAGCTCCTACAATGAGCAGTTCTTC. Protein product: CASVLGSSYNEQFF.

This clone showed up just once. The chain couples TRBV7-2 to TRBJ1-5; TRBD1 might be the D (6 bases). Between the trimmed V and J ends, which lost 7 bases and 4 bases, there was a span of 11 bases. CDR1 and CDR2 (germline): SGHTA, FQGNSA. CDR3 size: 13 residues. In nucleotides, the CDR3 is TGTGCCAGCAACCAAGGGGGGAATCAGCCCCAGCATTTT. It is translated as CASNQGGNQPQHF.

The V gene is TRBV7-9, the J gene TRBJ1-2, with TRBD1 matching 7 bases. The CDR3 runs 13 residues. From germline, CDR1 is SEHNR and CDR2 FQNEAQ (reference sequence). V lost 5 bases and J lost 6; bases outside the gene matches: 6. CDR3 protein: CASSNRDSHGYTF. The CDR3 nucleotides are TGTGCCAGCAGCAACCGGGACAGCCATGGCTACACCTTC.

The gene calls are TRBV12-1 and TRBJ2-5; no DNA check was done on the table's D call, TRBD2. TRBV12-1 is given as a pseudogene. This CDR3 has 15 residues. CDR3 loop: CASSLTSGVGETQYF. The CDR3 DNA reads as TGTGCCAGCAGCTTGACTAGCGGGGTCGGCGAGACCCAGTACTTC.